This T cell receptor (beta chain) was captured in a study of T cells in Graves' hyperthyroidism and ophthalmopathy (dated by TCRdb to between 2018 and 2021). Regarding the study in general: Peripheral blood samples were taken at initial diagnosis, before any treatment was given. To identify distinguishing TCR V-J signatures, a discovery cohort of around 98 patients was used, comprising 43 with Graves' ophthalmopathy and roughly 60 with stable Graves' hyperthyroidism. Prospective prediction of ophthalmopathy was tested in an independent validation cohort consisting of 18 hyperthyroidism patients and around 16 patients who later progressed to ophthalmopathy. The 90 to 100 discovery patients were randomly split 7:3 into training and test sets. In roughly six Graves' hyperthyroidism patients, the study also compared T-cell repertoires from thyroid tissue with T-cell repertoires from blood. After sampling, hyperthyroidism patients received methimazole starting at 30 mg daily, and ophthalmopathy patients received high-dose intravenous methylprednisolone. TCR Vbeta CDR3 sequencing of 120 to 150 peripheral blood samples (around 45 ophthalmopathy, 75 hyperthyroidism and around 17 progressor patients) is reported in the paper.

As concerns this clonotype: Its antigen is not yet known. Compared with germline, one end of the junction differs, possibly owing to a read error.

Points the paper makes about the study in general: Blood samples also contained most of the expanded thyroid clonotypes (frequency above 0.001), which suggests that blood repertoires may reflect thyroid immune responses. In validation, progression to ophthalmopathy was predicted by the model with roughly 71% sensitivity and 72% to 85% specificity, a median of around 6.5 months before onset. A model built on a 13 V-J signature distinguished ophthalmopathy from stable hyperthyroidism, reaching approximately 89% sensitivity and 81.08% specificity in cross-validation and 80%/75% in testing. Sample size was not statistically predetermined, and investigators were not blinded to group allocation.

Ophthalmopathy patients had moderately to severely active disease, Clinical Activity Score of at least 3, NOSPECS grade of at least 4, and duration under 3 months. Exclusion was applied to patients with uncontrolled infections, other autoimmune diseases, pregnancy or lactation. Diagnoses relied on clinical symptoms, serum thyroxine and TRAb, thyroid ultrasound and orbital computed tomography. Ficoll-Paque density gradient centrifugation was used to isolate PBMCs from about 9.4 ml of fresh peripheral blood. Trizol reagent was used to extract total RNA, and RNA quality was then checked on an Agilent 2100 Bioanalyzer. TCR beta CDR3 regions were amplified from RNA transcripts. The TCR CDR3 was subjected to a first round of RT-PCR using the HTBI primer set and the Qiagen OneStep RT-PCR kit. The libraries were constructed in a second round of multiplex PCR and then size-selected and purified. Paired-end sequencing of the libraries was performed with 100 bp reads on an Illumina HiSeq2000. The published analysis was carried out like this. SOAPnuke was used to process the raw data, throwing out any read that contained adapters or uncalled bases, had a mean Phred below 15, or lacked an exact constant-primer or identifier match. High-quality paired reads were merged using COPE v1.2.5, and each unique nucleotide sequence was defined as a clonotype. Clonotypes were aligned to IMGT TRBV, TRBD and TRBJ reference segments using MiTCR v1.1. The analysis included only V-J combinations with a frequency above 0.0001, which together covered roughly 99% of the repertoires. The TCS score was defined as the ratio of F50 (clonal expansion) to E x V (chaos), calculated using BLOSUM62-based TCRdist between CDR3 peptides within each V-J. Welch's t-statistics and random forest reduced 514 V-J features to 13, which were used in a naive Bayes classifier (R e1071). Starting from the raw public reads, TCRdb applied fastp trimming at Q25, assembled clones with MiXCR and retained in-frame beta chains. Each entry merges the rows of one CDR3 protein and shows their most common DNA and genes. Here the V and J calls rest on TCRdb's processing, not on the authors' analysis. This sample lists about 270,000 distinct CDR3 sequences; approximately 20% were detected once. The leading ten clones occupy about 60% of the sample.

The clonotype originates from a man aged 30 to 39 with Graves' ophthalmopathy. Sequenced: blood.

The CDR3 region: CASSPTKLIDRNEQSF. The nucleotide sequence reads TGTGCCAGCAGTCCGACTAAGCTTATAGATCGGAATGAGCAGTCCTTC. The chain links TRBV12-3 or TRBV12-4 with TRBJ2-1, with a weak D call of TRBD2 (5 bases match). From its cysteine to its phenylalanine, the CDR3 spans 16 amino acids. The CDR3 DNA has 48 bases and is translated from base 1.